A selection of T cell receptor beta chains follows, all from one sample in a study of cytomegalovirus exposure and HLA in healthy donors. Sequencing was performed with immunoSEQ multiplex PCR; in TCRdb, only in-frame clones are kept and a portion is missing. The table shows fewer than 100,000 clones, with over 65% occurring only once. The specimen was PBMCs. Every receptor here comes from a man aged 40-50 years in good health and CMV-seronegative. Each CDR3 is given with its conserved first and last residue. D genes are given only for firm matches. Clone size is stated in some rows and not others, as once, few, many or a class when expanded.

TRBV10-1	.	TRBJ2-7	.	CASSAGGTLYEQYF	TGCGCCAGCAGTGCTGGCGGGACCCTTTACGAGCAGTACTTC
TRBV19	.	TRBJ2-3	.	CASTLGLGTDTQYF	TGTGCCAGTACCTTAGGACTGGGGACAGATACGCAGTATTTT
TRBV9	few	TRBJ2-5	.	CASSVAAGGQETQYF	TGTGCCAGCAGCGTAGCGGCAGGGGGGCAGGAGACCCAGTACTTC
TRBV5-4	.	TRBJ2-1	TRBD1	CASGTGAKLQQFF	TGTGCCAGCGGGACAGGGGCGAAGTTACAGCAGTTCTTC
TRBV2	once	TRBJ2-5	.	CASSSLAWETQYF	TGTGCCAGCAGTTCCCTAGCGTGGGAGACCCAGTACTTC
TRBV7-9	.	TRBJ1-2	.	CASSLGQAGYTF	TGTGCCAGCAGCTTAGGGCAGGCTGGCTACACCTTC
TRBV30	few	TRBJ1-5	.	CAWTGNSNQPQHF	TGTGCCTGGACAGGGAATAGCAATCAGCCCCAGCATTTT
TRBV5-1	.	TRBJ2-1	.	CASSGPGNEQFF	TGCGCCAGCAGCGGCCCGGGCAATGAGCAGTTCTTC
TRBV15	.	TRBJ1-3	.	CATSEKGASGNTIYF	TGTGCCACCAGCGAGAAAGGGGCCTCTGGAAACACCATATATTTT
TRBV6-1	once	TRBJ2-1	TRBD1	CASRGDRGGHEQFF	TGTGCCAGCAGAGGGGACAGGGGTGGTCATGAGCAGTTCTTC
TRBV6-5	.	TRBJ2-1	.	CASSYQGGSGTQFF	TGTGCCAGCAGTTACCAAGGGGGATCGGGCACGCAGTTCTTC
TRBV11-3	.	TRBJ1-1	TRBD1	CASSKRDRGWMNTEAFF	TGTGCCAGCAGCAAGAGGGACAGGGGATGGATGAACACTGAAGCTTTCTTT
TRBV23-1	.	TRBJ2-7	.	CASSPPRVHEQYF	TGCGCCAGCAGTCCCCCCCGGGTCCACGAGCAGTACTTC
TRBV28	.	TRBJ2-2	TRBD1	CASSSTGTGDTGELFF	TGTGCCAGCAGTTCAACCGGGACAGGGGACACCGGGGAGCTGTTTTTT
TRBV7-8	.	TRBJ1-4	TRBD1	CASSLGQGGEKLFF	TGTGCCAGCAGCTTAGGACAGGGGGGTGAAAAACTGTTTTTT
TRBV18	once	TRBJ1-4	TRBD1	CASSLQGGTLNEKLFF	TGTGCCAGCTCGCTACAGGGGGGCACGCTGAATGAAAAACTGTTTTTT
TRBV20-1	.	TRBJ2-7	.	CSAVQGREQYF	TGCAGTGCAGTACAGGGAAGGGAGCAGTACTTC
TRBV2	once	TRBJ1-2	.	CASSPQGENYGYTF	TGTGCCAGCAGTCCGCAGGGTGAGAACTATGGCTACACCTTC
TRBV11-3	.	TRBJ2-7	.	CASSAEGENYEQYF	TGTGCCAGCAGCGCAGAGGGCGAGAACTACGAGCAGTACTTC
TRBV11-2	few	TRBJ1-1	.	CASSSTLLDRPNTEAFF	TGTGCCAGCAGCTCCACACTTCTGGACAGACCGAACACTGAAGCTTTCTTT
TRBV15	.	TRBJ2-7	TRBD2	CATSGTPGLAGAYYEQYF	TGTGCCACCAGCGGCACCCCGGGACTAGCGGGAGCATACTACGAGCAGTACTTC
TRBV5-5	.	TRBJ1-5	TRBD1	CASSLEGALNQPQHF	TGTGCCAGCAGCTTGGAGGGGGCGCTCAATCAGCCCCAGCATTTT
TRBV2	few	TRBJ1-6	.	CASSVQGRESPLHF	TGTGCCAGCAGTGTCCAGGGAAGGGAATCACCCCTCCACTTT
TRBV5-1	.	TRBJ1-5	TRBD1	CASSMGTGVDQPQHF	TGCGCCAGCAGCATGGGGACAGGGGTTGATCAGCCCCAGCATTTT
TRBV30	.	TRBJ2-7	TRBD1	CAWSQDRAYEQYF	TGTGCCTGGAGCCAGGACAGGGCTTACGAGCAGTACTTC
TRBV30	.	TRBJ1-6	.	CAWSVPLAGNNSPLHF	TGTGCCTGGAGTGTACCCCTGGCAGGAAATAATTCACCCCTCCACTTT
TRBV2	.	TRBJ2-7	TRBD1	CASRLRQGNYEQYF	TGTGCCAGCAGACTCCGACAGGGAAACTACGAGCAGTACTTC
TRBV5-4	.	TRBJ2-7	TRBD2	CASSSGLAGGPIHEQYF	TGTGCCAGCAGCTCAGGACTAGCGGGAGGGCCGATCCACGAGCAGTACTTC
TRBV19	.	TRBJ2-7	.	CASSTPGGGDRYEQYF	TGTGCCAGTAGTACGCCCGGCGGCGGAGACAGGTACGAGCAGTACTTC
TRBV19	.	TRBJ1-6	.	CASSIGGDSPLHF	TGTGCCAGTAGTATAGGCGGGGATTCACCCCTCCACTTT
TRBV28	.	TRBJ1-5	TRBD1	CASSRTGGGQPQHF	TGTGCCAGCAGTAGGACAGGGGGCGGTCAGCCCCAGCATTTT
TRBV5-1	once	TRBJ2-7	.	CASSLRGPTSIKSYEQYF	TGCGCCAGCAGCTTGAGAGGCCCCACTTCTATAAAGTCCTACGAGCAGTACTTC
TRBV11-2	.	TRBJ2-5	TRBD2	CASSLGAGGKETQYF	TGTGCCAGCAGCTTAGGAGCGGGGGGAAAAGAGACCCAGTACTTC
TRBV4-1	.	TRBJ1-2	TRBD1	CASSQQQGADYGYTF	TGCGCCAGCAGCCAACAACAGGGGGCGGACTATGGCTACACCTTC
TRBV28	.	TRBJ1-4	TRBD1	CASRSAGTGAYEKLFF	TGTGCCAGCAGATCCGCCGGGACAGGGGCCTATGAAAAACTGTTTTTT
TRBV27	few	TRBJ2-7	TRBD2	CASSKRTSGTYEQYF	TGTGCCAGCAGTAAGAGGACTAGCGGTACCTACGAGCAGTACTTC
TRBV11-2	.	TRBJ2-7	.	CASSLDYIYEQYF	TGTGCCAGCAGCTTAGATTACATCTACGAGCAGTACTTC
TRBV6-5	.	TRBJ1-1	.	CASSTQAVNTEAFF	TGTGCCAGCAGTACCCAGGCCGTGAACACTGAAGCTTTCTTT
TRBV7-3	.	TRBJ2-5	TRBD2	CASSTSGGQETQYF	TGTGCCAGCAGCACAAGCGGGGGACAAGAGACCCAGTACTTC
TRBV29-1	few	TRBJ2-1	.	CSVIWSGNEQFF	TGCAGCGTTATCTGGAGTGGAAATGAGCAGTTCTTC
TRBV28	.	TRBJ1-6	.	CASSVGASPLHF	TGTGCCAGCAGTGTCGGAGCTTCACCCCTCCACTTT
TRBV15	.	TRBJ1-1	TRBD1	CATSLTQGARTEAFF	TGTGCCACCAGCCTAACACAGGGGGCGCGGACTGAAGCTTTCTTT
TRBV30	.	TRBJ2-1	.	CAWSDLGVEQFF	TGTGCCTGGAGTGACTTAGGAGTGGAGCAGTTCTTC
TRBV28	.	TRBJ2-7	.	CASSTARGRGYEQYF	TGTGCCAGCAGTACGGCCCGGGGGAGGGGGTACGAGCAGTACTTC
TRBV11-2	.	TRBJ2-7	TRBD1	CASSLALDRYYEQYF	TGTGCCAGCAGCTTAGCTTTGGACAGGTACTACGAGCAGTACTTC
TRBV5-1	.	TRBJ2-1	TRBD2	CASSLGLGVNEQFF	TGCGCCAGCAGCTTAGGACTAGGCGTCAATGAGCAGTTCTTC
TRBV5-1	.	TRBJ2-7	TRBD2	CASSLAGTTYEQYF	TGCGCCAGCAGCTTAGCGGGAACGACCTACGAGCAGTACTTC
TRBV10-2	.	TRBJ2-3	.	CASSVSDTQYF	TGCGCCAGCAGTGTCTCTGATACGCAGTATTTT
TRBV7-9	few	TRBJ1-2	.	CASSLEGYTF	TGTGCCAGCAGCTTGGAGGGCTACACCTTC